This section outlines one T cell receptor beta chain sequence together with its context. This clonotype was counted only a few times. What this receptor recognizes is not known. Per-base quality was not reported, and no clone a single base away is much larger than it. These data belong to a study of identical twins (dated by TCRdb to the mid-2010s). Regarding the study in general: The study deep-sequenced TCR alpha and beta repertoires from monozygotic twins, unrelated adults of various ages and cord blood to test whether fetal clonotypes persist. To rule out contamination, replicate twin experiments were performed at different times with different library preparation protocols. What the authors observed across the whole study: In beta out-of-frame sequences, excess twin sharing was weaker, because having fewer shared sequences lowered the signal-to-noise ratio. Because the same donors could not be followed over many years, conclusions were based on cross-sectional statistical analysis. Zero-insertion analyses could be partly confounded by invariant T cells such as MAIT and iNKT, although diverse VJ usage argued against such confounding for most clonotypes. Abundant cord blood beta clonotypes had fewer insertions, young adult naive repertoires showed a similar but weaker trend, and memory repertoires showed no such trend. Compared with coincidental sharing between unrelated individuals, out-of-frame TCR alpha sequences shared between twins had an excess of sequences with low generation probability. In monozygotic twins, recombination models systematically underestimated out-of-frame TCR alpha sharing, but the models matched the sharing seen between unrelated individuals.

The library was made by 5' RACE. The instrument was an Illumina HiSeq 2000. Template switching introduced a universal primer binding site; the final cDNA contained a unique molecular identifier, enabling accurate counting of TCR cDNA molecules. Specific primers in the conserved constant-segment region were used to synthesize first-strand cDNA for TCR alpha and beta chains. Each cDNA library was double barcoded, with a SMART-Mk sample barcode plus Illumina barcodes, to control for contamination. TruSeq adapter sequences, together with Illumina sample barcodes, were added in two successive PCR steps. The Illumina HiSeq platform was used with custom primers to sequence TCR alpha and beta cDNA libraries. As for the authors' bioinformatics: Raw reads were processed with MiGEC to extract unique molecular identifiers, and MiXCR was used to determine CDR3 positions. Recombination models were inferred per individual with the repgenHMM and IGoR tools using an EM algorithm. The analysis of shared clonotypes was done with the tcR package in R, with sharing normalized by the product of cloneset sizes. Out-of-frame nonproductive sequences were analyzed to study raw recombination free of thymic and clonal selection effects. TCRdb reprocessed the public reads (quality trimming at Q25 with fastp, clone calling with MiXCR) and kept in-frame beta chains. Duplicate CDR3 protein sequences are folded into a single record with the most common DNA and genes. None of the V and J calls come from the authors' own analysis; TCRdb made them. The sample includes roughly 1,500,000 distinct CDR3 sequences, with 32% observed a single time. The top ten clonotypes cover approximately 0.29% of the sample.

The CDR3 measures 15 amino acids from cysteine to phenylalanine. Only the CDR3 DNA is retained, 45 bases long and in frame from the first base. CDR1 is given as MNHEY and CDR2 as SMNVEV, both from the germline V gene (reference sequence). The V and J ends are trimmed by 10 bases and 3 bases, leaving 16 bases between them. Every donor in the study was a healthy Caucasian. The TCR sequence derives from a newborn girl in good health. Sequencing was done on a sample of cord blood. This chain joins TRBV27 to TRBJ1-6; a tentative D match to TRBD1 spans 5 bases. The CDR3 here reads CATSMGGYYNSPLHF. Read as DNA, the sequence is TGTGCCACCTCCATGGGGGGTTACTATAATTCACCCCTCCACTTT.